This T cell receptor beta chain derives from a study of T-cell reconstitution after alpha-beta-depleted transplantation in children. Construction of the TCRbeta library involved unique molecular identifiers. TCRdb ran MiXCR on the PCR reads and lists one entry per CDR3 protein. Seen here are over 150,000 distinct CDR3 sequences, approximately 6.8% observed once, and the top ten hold 4.5%. General study points: Two months or so post-transplant, alpha-beta T cells reportedly derived from several hundred expanded graft clones. T-cell counts and diversity at one year following transplant were attributed mainly to newly produced T cells.

With respect to this clonotype: Antigen specificity is unknown.

V was pared by 5 bases and J by 7 bases, with 15 bases between. Germline CDR1 reads SGHVS; CDR2 reads FNYEAQ. The CDR3 is 14 amino acids. The chain employs TRBV7-6 and TRBJ1-5; no reliable D call. Source: PBMCs, taken before TCRalphabeta/CD19-depleted stem cell transplant. The sequence derives from a girl younger than two with combined immunodeficiency, due to receive a stem cell transplant. The DNA of the CDR3 is TGTGCCAGCAGCCAAGACCCGAGGAGGCAGCCCCAGCATTTT. Amino acids: CASSQDPRRQPQHF.